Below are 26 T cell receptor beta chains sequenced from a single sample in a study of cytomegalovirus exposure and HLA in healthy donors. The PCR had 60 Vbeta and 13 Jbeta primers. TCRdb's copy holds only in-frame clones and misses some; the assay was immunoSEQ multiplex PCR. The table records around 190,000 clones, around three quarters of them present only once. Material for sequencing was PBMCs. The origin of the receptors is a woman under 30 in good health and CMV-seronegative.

CDR3 nucleotides: TGTGCCAGCAGCGCCGACAGAGCCTACGAGCAGTACTTC. Translating gives CASSADRAYEQYF. J is TRBJ2-7 and V is TRBV11-2; D might be TRBD1 (5 bases). There are 13 residues in the CDR3. V shed 5 bases and J shed 2 bases, with 10 bases lying between them. CDR1 SGHAT and CDR2 FQNNGV come from the germline V gene.

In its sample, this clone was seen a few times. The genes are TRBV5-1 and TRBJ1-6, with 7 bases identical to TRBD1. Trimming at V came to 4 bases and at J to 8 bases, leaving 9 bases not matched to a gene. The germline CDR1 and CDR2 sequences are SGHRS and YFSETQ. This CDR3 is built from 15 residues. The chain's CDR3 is CASSLEGAEDSPLHF. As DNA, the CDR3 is TGCGCCAGCAGCCTGGAGGGGGCGGAAGATTCACCCCTCCACTTT. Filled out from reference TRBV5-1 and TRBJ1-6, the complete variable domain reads KAGVTQTPRYLIKTRGQQVTLSCSPISGHRSVSWYQQTPGQGLQFLFEYFSETQRNKGNFPGRFSGRQFSNSRSEMNVSTLELGDSALYLCASSLEGAEDSPLHFGNGTRLTVT.

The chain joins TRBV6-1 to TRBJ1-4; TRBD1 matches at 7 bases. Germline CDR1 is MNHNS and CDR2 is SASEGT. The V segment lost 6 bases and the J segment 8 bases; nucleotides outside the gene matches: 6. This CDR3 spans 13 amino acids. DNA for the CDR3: TGTGCCAGCAGGGACAGGTTCGAGGAAAAACTGTTTTTT. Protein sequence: CASRDRFEEKLFF.

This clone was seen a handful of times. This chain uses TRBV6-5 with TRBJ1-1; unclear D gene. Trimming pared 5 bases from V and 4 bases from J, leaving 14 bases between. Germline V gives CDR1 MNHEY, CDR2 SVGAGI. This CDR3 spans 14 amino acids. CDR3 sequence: CASSPDTRVTEAFF. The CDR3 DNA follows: TGTGCCAGCAGTCCCGACACCAGAGTCACTGAAGCTTTCTTT.

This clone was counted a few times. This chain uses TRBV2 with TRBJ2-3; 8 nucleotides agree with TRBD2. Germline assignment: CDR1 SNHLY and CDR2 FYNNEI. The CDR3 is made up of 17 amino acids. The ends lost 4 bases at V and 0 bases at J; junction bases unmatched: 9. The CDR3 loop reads CASSGNALAGSTDTQYF. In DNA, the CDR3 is TGTGCCAGCAGTGGGAATGCCCTAGCGGGTAGCACAGATACGCAGTATTTT.

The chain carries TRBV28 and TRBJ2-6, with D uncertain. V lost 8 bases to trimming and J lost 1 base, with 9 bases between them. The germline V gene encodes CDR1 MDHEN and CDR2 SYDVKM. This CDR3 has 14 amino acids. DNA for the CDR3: TGTGCCAGCTGCCATCAGTCTGGGGCCAACGTCCTGACTTTC. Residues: CASCHQSGANVLTF.

The CDR3 sequence is CASSQDRDQPQHF. The CDR3 DNA sequence: TGTGCCAGCAGCCAGGACAGGGACCAGCCCCAGCATTTT. V is TRBV6-1 and J is TRBJ1-5, with 8 bases matching TRBD1. The CDR3 runs to 13 residues. CDR1 is MNHNS and CDR2 is SASEGT in the germline V gene. The V and J ends lost 6 bases and 7 bases, in that order; junction bases with no gene match: 5.

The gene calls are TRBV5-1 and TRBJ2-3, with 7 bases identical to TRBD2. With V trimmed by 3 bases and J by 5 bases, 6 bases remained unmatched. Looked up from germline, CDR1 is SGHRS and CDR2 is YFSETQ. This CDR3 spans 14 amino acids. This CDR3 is CASSYWTRGDTQYF. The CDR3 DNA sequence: TGCGCCAGCAGCTACTGGACTAGAGGAGATACGCAGTATTTT.

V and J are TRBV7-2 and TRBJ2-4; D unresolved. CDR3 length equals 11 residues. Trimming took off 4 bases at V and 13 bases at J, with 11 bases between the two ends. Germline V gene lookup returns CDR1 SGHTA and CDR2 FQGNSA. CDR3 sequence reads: CASSSPTVQYF. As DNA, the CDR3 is TGTGCCAGCAGCTCTCCCACGGTCCAGTACTTC.

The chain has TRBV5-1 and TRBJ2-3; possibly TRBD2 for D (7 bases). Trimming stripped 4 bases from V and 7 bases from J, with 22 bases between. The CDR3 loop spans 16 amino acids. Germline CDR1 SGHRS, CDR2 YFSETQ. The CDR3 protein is CASSPGGRGPAYTQYF. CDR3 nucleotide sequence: TGCGCCAGCAGCCCGGGGGGCCGGGGACCGGCCTATACGCAGTATTTT.

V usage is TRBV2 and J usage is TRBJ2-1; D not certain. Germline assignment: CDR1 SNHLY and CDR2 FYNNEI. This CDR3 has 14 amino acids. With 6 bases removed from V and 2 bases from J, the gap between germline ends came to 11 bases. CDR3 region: CASRGNSPYNEQFF. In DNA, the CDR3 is TGTGCCAGCAGGGGTAATAGCCCCTACAATGAGCAGTTCTTC.

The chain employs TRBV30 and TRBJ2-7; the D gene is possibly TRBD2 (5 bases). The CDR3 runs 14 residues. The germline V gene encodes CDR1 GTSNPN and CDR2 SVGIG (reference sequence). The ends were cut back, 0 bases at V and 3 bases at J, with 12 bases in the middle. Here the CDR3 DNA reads TGTGCCTGGAGTGTCGGAGGACTCCTCTACGAGCAGTACTTC. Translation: CAWSVGGLLYEQYF.

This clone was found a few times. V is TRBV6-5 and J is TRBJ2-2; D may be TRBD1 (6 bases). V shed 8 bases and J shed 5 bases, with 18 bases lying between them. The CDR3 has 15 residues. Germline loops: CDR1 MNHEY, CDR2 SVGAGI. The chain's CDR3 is CASSWAGELTGELFF. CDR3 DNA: TGTGCCAGCTCCTGGGCAGGGGAGTTAACCGGGGAGCTGTTTTTT.

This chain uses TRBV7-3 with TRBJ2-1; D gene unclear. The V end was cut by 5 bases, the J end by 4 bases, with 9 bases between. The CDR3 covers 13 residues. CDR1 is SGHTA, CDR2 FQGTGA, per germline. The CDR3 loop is CASSETEYNEQFF. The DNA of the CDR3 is TGTGCCAGCAGCGAAACAGAATACAATGAGCAGTTCTTC. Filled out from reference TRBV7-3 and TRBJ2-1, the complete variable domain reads GAGVSQTPSNKVTEKGKYVELRCDPISGHTALYWYRQSLGQGPEFLIYFQGTGAADDSGLPNDRFFAVRPEGSVSTLKIQRTERGDSAVYLCASSETEYNEQFFGPGTRLTVL.

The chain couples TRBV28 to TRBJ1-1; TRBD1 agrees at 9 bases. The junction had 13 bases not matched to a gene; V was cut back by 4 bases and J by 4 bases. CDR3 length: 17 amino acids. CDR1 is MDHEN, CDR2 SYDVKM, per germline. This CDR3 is CASSWPPQGAAGTEAFF. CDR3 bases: TGTGCCAGCAGTTGGCCCCCACAGGGGGCCGCGGGCACTGAAGCTTTCTTT.

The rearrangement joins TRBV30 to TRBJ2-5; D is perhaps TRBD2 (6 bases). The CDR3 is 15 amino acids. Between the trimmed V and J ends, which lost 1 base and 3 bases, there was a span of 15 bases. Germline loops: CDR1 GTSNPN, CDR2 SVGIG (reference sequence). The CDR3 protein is CAWSGWGTFKETQYF. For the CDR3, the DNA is TGTGCCTGGAGTGGGTGGGGGACTTTCAAAGAGACCCAGTACTTC.

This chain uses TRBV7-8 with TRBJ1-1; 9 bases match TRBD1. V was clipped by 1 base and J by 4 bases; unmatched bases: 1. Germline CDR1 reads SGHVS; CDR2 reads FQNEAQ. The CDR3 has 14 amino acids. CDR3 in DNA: TGTGCCAGCAGCTTAGACAGGGGGCCCACTGAAGCTTTCTTT. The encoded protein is CASSLDRGPTEAFF.

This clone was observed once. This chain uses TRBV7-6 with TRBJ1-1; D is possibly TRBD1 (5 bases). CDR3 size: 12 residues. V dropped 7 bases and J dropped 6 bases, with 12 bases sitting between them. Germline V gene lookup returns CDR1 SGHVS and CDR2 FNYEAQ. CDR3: CASMAAGPEAFF. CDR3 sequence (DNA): TGTGCCAGCATGGCAGCAGGGCCTGAAGCTTTCTTT.

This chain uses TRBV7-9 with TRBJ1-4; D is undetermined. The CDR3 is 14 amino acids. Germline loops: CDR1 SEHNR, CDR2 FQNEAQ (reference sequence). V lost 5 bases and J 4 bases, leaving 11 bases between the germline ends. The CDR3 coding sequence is TGTGCCAGCAGCGTTGTAACGGTTAATGAAAAACTGTTTTTT. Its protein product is CASSVVTVNEKLFF.

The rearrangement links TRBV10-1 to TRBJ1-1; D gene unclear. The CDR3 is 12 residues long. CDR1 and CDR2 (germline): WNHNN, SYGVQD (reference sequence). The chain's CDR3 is CAKRDMNTEAFF. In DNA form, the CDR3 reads TGCGCAAAGAGGGATATGAACACTGAAGCTTTCTTT.

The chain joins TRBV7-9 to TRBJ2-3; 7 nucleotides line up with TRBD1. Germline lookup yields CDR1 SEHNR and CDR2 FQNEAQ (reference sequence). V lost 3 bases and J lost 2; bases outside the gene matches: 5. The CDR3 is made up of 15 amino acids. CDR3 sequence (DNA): TGTGCCAGCAGCTTGGTCAGGGGGAACACAGATACGCAGTATTTT. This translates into CASSLVRGNTDTQYF.

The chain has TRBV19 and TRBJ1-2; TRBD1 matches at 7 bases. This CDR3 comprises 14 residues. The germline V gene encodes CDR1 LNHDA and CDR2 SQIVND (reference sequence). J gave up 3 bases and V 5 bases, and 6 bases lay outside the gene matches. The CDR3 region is CASSYNRGDYGYTF. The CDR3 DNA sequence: TGTGCCAGTAGTTACAACAGGGGCGACTATGGCTACACCTTC.

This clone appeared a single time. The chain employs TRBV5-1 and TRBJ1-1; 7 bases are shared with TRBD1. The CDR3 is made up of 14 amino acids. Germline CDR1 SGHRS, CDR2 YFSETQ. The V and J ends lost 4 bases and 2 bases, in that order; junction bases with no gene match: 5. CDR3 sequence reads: CASSTGTVNTEAFF. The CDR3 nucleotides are TGCGCCAGCAGCACGGGGACAGTAAACACTGAAGCTTTCTTT.

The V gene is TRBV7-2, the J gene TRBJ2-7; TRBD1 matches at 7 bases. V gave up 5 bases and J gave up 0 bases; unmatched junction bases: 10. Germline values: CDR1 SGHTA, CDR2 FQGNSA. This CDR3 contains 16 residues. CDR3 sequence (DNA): TGTGCCAGCAGCAGCAACACGGGACAGTTCTCCTACGAGCAGTACTTC. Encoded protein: CASSSNTGQFSYEQYF.

CDR3 sequence: CASSWEGPFTGELFF. The DNA of the CDR3 is TGTGCCAGCAGCTGGGAGGGGCCCTTCACCGGGGAGCTGTTTTTT. The chain joins TRBV5-6 to TRBJ2-2; the match to TRBD2 covers 7 bases. The CDR3 contains 15 residues. V gave up 3 bases and J gave up 4 bases; unmatched junction bases: 6. Looked up from germline, CDR1 is SGHDT and CDR2 is YYEEEE.

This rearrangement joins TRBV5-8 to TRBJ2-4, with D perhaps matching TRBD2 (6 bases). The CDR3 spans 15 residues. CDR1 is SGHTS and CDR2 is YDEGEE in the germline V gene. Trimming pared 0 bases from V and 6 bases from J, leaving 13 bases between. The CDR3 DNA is TGTGCCAGCAGCTTGGAGGGAGGTCTGGCAAACATTCAGTACTTC. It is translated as CASSLEGGLANIQYF.